Following are 31 T cell receptor beta chains from one sample sequenced in a study of cytomegalovirus exposure and HLA in healthy donors. The PCR employed 60 Vbeta primers together with 13 Jbeta primers. Clones were sequenced by immunoSEQ multiplex PCR, and TCRdb holds only the in-frame ones, with some missing. This sample has hundreds of thousands of clones, with about 90% found just once. The sample was PBMCs. Receptor source: a young woman in good health and CMV-seronegative.

This clone has a handful of counts. This chain links TRBV21-1 with TRBJ1-3; the D call in the table, TRBD1, was not verified against the DNA. TRBV21-1 corresponds to a pseudogene. The CDR3 consists of 16 residues. CDR3 region: CASPPLLQGTGNTIYF. CDR3 sequence (DNA): TGTGCCAGCCCCCCACTCCTACAGGGAACTGGAAACACCATATATTTT.

The J gene is TRBJ1-5, the V gene TRBV6-1, with TRBD1 matching over 8 bases. J was trimmed by 10 bases and V by 6 bases; bases with no gene match: 8. Germline loops: CDR1 MNHNS, CDR2 SASEGT. The CDR3 is made up of 13 amino acids. The chain's CDR3 is CASSRTGRLPQHF. In DNA form, the CDR3 reads TGTGCCAGCAGCCGGACAGGGCGATTACCCCAGCATTTT.

The chain carries TRBV7-9 and TRBJ2-1; 8 nucleotides align to TRBD2. Germline V gene sequence: CDR1 SEHNR, CDR2 FQNEAQ (reference sequence). Losses at the gene ends were 3 bases for V and 4 bases for J; bases not matched to a gene: 8. This CDR3 region has 16 residues. The CDR3 DNA reads as TGTGCCAGCAGCTTGGGTGGACTAGCAGCATACAATGAGCAGTTCTTC. As protein: CASSLGGLAAYNEQFF.

V is TRBV11-1 and J is TRBJ2-3; tentatively, D is TRBD2 (6 bases). With 5 bases removed from V and 2 bases from J, the gap between germline ends came to 17 bases. This CDR3 region has 16 residues. Germline-derived CDR1 and CDR2 are SGHAT and FQDESV (reference sequence). The CDR3 loop is CASSRRLAGFTDTQYF. CDR3 nucleotide sequence: TGTGCCAGCAGCCGACGACTCGCGGGGTTCACAGATACGCAGTATTTT.

This chain links TRBV5-4 with TRBJ2-1, with 9 bases that match TRBD2. The V and J ends lost 4 bases and 3 bases, in that order; junction bases with no gene match: 11. Germline CDR1 reads SGHNT; CDR2 reads YYREEE (reference sequence). The CDR3 runs 17 residues. The CDR3 spells CASSHMAGGAGYNEQFF. The CDR3 nucleotides are TGTGCCAGCAGCCACATGGCGGGGGGGGCAGGCTACAATGAGCAGTTCTTC.

This clone came up a few times. The chain carries TRBV6-6 and TRBJ2-3, with 12 positions matching TRBD2. The length of the CDR3 is 15 residues. CDR1 is MNHNY, CDR2 SVGAGI, per germline (reference sequence). Trimming took 6 bases from V and 4 from J; bases not matched to a gene: 5. CDR3: CASSWTSGVADTQYF. CDR3 coding DNA: TGTGCCAGCAGCTGGACTAGCGGGGTGGCAGATACGCAGTATTTT.

The chain links TRBV6-1 to TRBJ2-7; 8 nucleotides match TRBD1. Trimming removed 7 bases from V and 0 bases from J; junction bases left unmatched: 8. Looked up from germline, CDR1 is MNHNS and CDR2 is SASEGT. The CDR3 runs 15 residues. The DNA of the CDR3 is TGTGCCAGCACCGTGGACAGGGTGAACTCCTACGAGCAGTACTTC. It specifies CASTVDRVNSYEQYF.

The V gene is TRBV5-4, the J gene TRBJ1-4, with TRBD1 identical over 7 bases. V was clipped by 4 bases and J by 0 bases; unmatched bases: 3. This CDR3 comprises 15 residues. The germline V gene has CDR1 SGHNT and CDR2 YYREEE (reference sequence). DNA for the CDR3: TGTGCCAGCAGCCGAGGACAGGCAACTAATGAAAAACTGTTTTTT. It specifies CASSRGQATNEKLFF.

The rearrangement links TRBV5-5 to TRBJ2-1; a weak D match, TRBD2 (5 bases). Germline V gives CDR1 SGHKS, CDR2 YYEKEE (reference sequence). V lost 0 bases and J lost 3, with 10 bases in between. This CDR3 region has 15 residues. Written as DNA, the CDR3 is TGTGCCAGCAGCTTGGTTGGAGGCCGCTACAATGAGCAGTTCTTC. Its translation: CASSLVGGRYNEQFF.

The J gene is TRBJ2-7, the V gene TRBV7-2; the D gene is possibly TRBD2 (6 bases). V was trimmed by 10 bases and J by 2 bases, leaving 18 bases between them. Germline V CDR1 and CDR2: SGHTA, FQGNSA. There are 14 residues in the CDR3. CDR3 amino acids: CAIPEGEVPYEQYF. The CDR3 DNA reads as TGTGCCATCCCGGAGGGAGAAGTCCCCTACGAGCAGTACTTC.

There are a few counts of this clone. Other nucleotide sequences in the sample specify the same CDR3. The J gene is TRBJ2-5, the V gene TRBV19; 7 bases are shared with TRBD1. With 1 base clipped from V and 4 bases from J, the junction kept 3 bases outside the gene matches. Germline-derived CDR1 and CDR2 are LNHDA and SQIVND (reference sequence). This CDR3 spans 14 amino acids. The CDR3 loop reads CASSIVGGGETQYF. The CDR3 nucleotides read TGTGCCAGTAGTATAGTAGGGGGCGGAGAGACCCAGTACTTC.

In its sample, this clone was seen a few times. The gene calls are TRBV29-1 and TRBJ1-2, with 8 bases matching TRBD1. This CDR3 region has 13 residues. V trimming: 5 bases; J trimming: 8 bases; junction bases outside the gene matches: 10. CDR1 is SQVTM, CDR2 ANQGSEA, per germline. The CDR3 reads CSVPHGQGGGYTF. The CDR3 DNA sequence: TGCAGCGTTCCCCACGGACAGGGAGGAGGCTACACCTTC.

The V call is TRBV6-1, the J call TRBJ1-1; D unresolved. The CDR3 runs to 12 residues. Trimming left V 3 bases short and J 8 bases short, with 10 bases between. CDR1 and CDR2 (germline): MNHNS, SASEGT. The CDR3 region has the DNA TGTGCCAGCAGTGAGAGGAGCCTCGAAGCTTTCTTT. It yields the protein CASSERSLEAFF.

The chain uses TRBV7-6 and TRBJ2-7, with D perhaps matching TRBD1 (6 bases). CDR3 length: 17 residues. From germline, CDR1 is SGHVS and CDR2 FNYEAQ. Trimming left V 3 bases short and J 2 bases short, with 20 bases between. The CDR3 is CASSFYPKKGEAYEQYF. DNA for the CDR3: TGTGCCAGCAGCTTTTACCCTAAAAAGGGGGAAGCCTACGAGCAGTACTTC.

The chain joins TRBV7-9 to TRBJ2-3; 9 bases map to TRBD2. The germline V gene encodes CDR1 SEHNR and CDR2 FQNEAQ (reference sequence). The CDR3 is made up of 12 amino acids. This CDR3 is CSGRTSADTQYF. The CDR3 DNA reads TGTTCCGGGCGGACTAGCGCAGATACGCAGTATTTT. The variable domain in full, with the rest retrieved from reference TRBV7-9 and TRBJ2-3, is DTGVSQNPRHKITKRGQNVTFRCDPISEHNRLYWYRQTLGQGPEFLTYFQNEAQLEKSRLLSDRFSAERPKGSFSTLEIQRTEQGDSAMYLCSGRTSADTQYFGPGTRLTVL.

The chain employs TRBV14 and TRBJ2-7, with D perhaps matching TRBD2 (6 bases). Trimming left V 5 bases short and J 3 bases short, with 23 bases between. CDR3 length: 17 residues. Germline values: CDR1 SGHDN, CDR2 FVKESK. The CDR3, as DNA: TGTGCCAGCAGCACTATCTGGCGGGACCCCAAAGGCTACGAGCAGTACTTC. Translation: CASSTIWRDPKGYEQYF.

This clone was picked up one time. The chain employs TRBV10-1 and TRBJ1-1, with D possibly matching TRBD1 (6 bases). The CDR3 runs 15 residues. Germline V gene lookup returns CDR1 WNHNN and CDR2 SYGVQD (reference sequence). V dropped 5 bases and J dropped 8 bases, with 21 bases sitting between them. The CDR3 protein is CASSPSLYTGREAFF. The CDR3 bases are TGCGCCAGCAGTCCCTCACTCTATACAGGGAGAGAAGCTTTCTTT.

This chain links TRBV6-1 with TRBJ2-7; perhaps TRBD2 as D (5 bases). The germline V and J ends were trimmed by 1 base and 0 bases, with 13 bases remaining between them. The CDR3 consists of 16 residues. Germline V gene sequence: CDR1 MNHNS, CDR2 SASEGT. The DNA for the CDR3 is TGTGCCAGCAGTGAAGTATCGGCGGGCGGCTCCTACGAGCAGTACTTC. This encodes CASSEVSAGGSYEQYF.

The chain links TRBV2 to TRBJ2-7; 7 bases fit TRBD1. The CDR3 has 13 residues. V was pared by 8 bases and J by 3 bases, with 7 bases of the junction left unmatched. CDR1 is SNHLY and CDR2 is FYNNEI in the germline V gene. As DNA, the CDR3 is TGTGCCAGCTACAGGGGAAGGAACTACGAGCAGTACTTC. Its protein product is CASYRGRNYEQYF.

In regard to this clone: Germline and junction disagree at one end, which may indicate a read error. V gene TRBV7-9 combines with J gene TRBJ2-7, with 9 bases identical to TRBD1. The germline gives CDR1 SEHNR, CDR2 FQNEAQ (reference sequence). The CDR3 contains 12 residues. For the CDR3, the DNA is TGTGCCAGCAGCTCGCAGACAGGGGGGACCGTCTTC. It codes for CASSSQTGGTVF.

This chain joins TRBV6-5 and TRBJ1-1; D call uncertain. Germline CDR1 reads MNHEY; CDR2 reads SVGAGI. This CDR3 spans 12 amino acids. Trimming stripped 8 bases from V and 2 bases from J, with 9 bases between. CDR3 residues: CASGGGNTEAFF. CDR3 nucleotide sequence: TGTGCCAGCGGAGGAGGTAACACTGAAGCTTTCTTT.

The V and J genes are TRBV2 and TRBJ2-2; D gene ambiguous. CDR3 length equals 17 residues. Germline-derived CDR1 and CDR2 are SNHLY and FYNNEI. V lost 3 bases to trimming and J lost 2 bases, with 16 bases between them. This CDR3 is CASSDPSELINTGELFF. In DNA, the CDR3 is TGTGCCAGCAGTGACCCCAGCGAGCTCATCAACACCGGGGAGCTGTTTTTT.

The chain combines TRBV7-2 with TRBJ1-6, with 10 positions matching TRBD1. V lost 6 bases, J lost 7 bases, and 9 bases stayed unmatched. CDR3 size: 16 residues. Germline CDR1 reads SGHTA; CDR2 reads FQGNSA. The CDR3 here is CASSYMPGQGNSPLHF. In DNA form, the CDR3 reads TGTGCCAGCAGTTACATGCCGGGACAGGGGAATTCACCCCTCCACTTT.

This clone turned up a few times. The chain has TRBV7-6 and TRBJ2-7; 7 bases are a match to TRBD1. V shed 5 bases and J 2 bases; nucleotides not matched to a gene: 6. CDR3 size: 14 residues. Germline loops: CDR1 SGHVS, CDR2 FNYEAQ. CDR3 DNA sequence: TGTGCCAGCAGCCTTTCCGGGACAGCCTACGAGCAGTACTTC. Translated, it gives CASSLSGTAYEQYF.

The gene calls are TRBV2 and TRBJ1-2; D not certain. CDR1 is SNHLY and CDR2 is FYNNEI in the germline V gene. The V end lost 4 bases, the J end lost 7 bases, and 13 bases lay between the germline ends. CDR3 length equals 13 residues. The CDR3 DNA reads as TGTGCCAGCAGTGCGGGAAGATCCGGTGGCTACACCTTC. The encoded protein is CASSAGRSGGYTF.

This clone was recorded once. The gene calls are TRBV9 and TRBJ1-2, with D uncertain. CDR3 length: 12 residues. Trimming took 7 bases from V and 7 from J, leaving 14 bases between them. Germline V lookup: CDR1 SGDLS, CDR2 YYNGEE. CDR3 DNA: TGTGCCAGCGCCGGATGGGCCGGTGGCTACACCTTC. It codes for CASAGWAGGYTF.

V gene TRBV4-1 combines with J gene TRBJ1-2; 7 bases are shared with TRBD1. CDR3 length: 14 amino acids. The V gene end was trimmed by 1 base and the J gene end by 5 bases; junction bases not matched to a gene: 4. The germline CDR1 and CDR2 sequences are MGHRA and YSYEKL. The CDR3 sequence is CASSQVAQGYGYTF. The CDR3, as DNA: TGCGCCAGCAGCCAAGTCGCACAGGGGTATGGCTACACCTTC.

The chain recombines TRBV5-1 with TRBJ2-5; D is ambiguous. Germline V gene sequence: CDR1 SGHRS, CDR2 YFSETQ. V was clipped by 0 bases and J by 4 bases, with 10 bases between them. This CDR3 has 14 amino acids. The CDR3 DNA reads TGCGCCAGCAGCTTGGCCGCCTACCGAGAGACCCAGTACTTC. Its translation: CASSLAAYRETQYF.

The chain joins TRBV6-4 to TRBJ2-3, with D possibly TRBD2 on 6 matching bases. Germline loops: CDR1 MRHNA, CDR2 SNTAGT. Trimming stripped 2 bases from V and 2 bases from J, with 8 bases between. This CDR3 comprises 14 residues. The CDR3 DNA reads as TGTGCCAGCAGTGACGGAGGGACCACAGATACGCAGTATTTT. Amino acids: CASSDGGTTDTQYF.

The rearrangement uses TRBV7-6 and TRBJ2-5; 7 bases map to TRBD2. Trimming at V came to 4 bases and at J to 1 base, leaving 3 bases not matched to a gene. The CDR3 sequence is 14 residues long. CDR1 SGHVS and CDR2 FNYEAQ come from the germline V gene. For the CDR3, the DNA is TGTGCCAGCAGCTCCAGCGGGGCCCAAGAGACCCAGTACTTC. Protein sequence: CASSSSGAQETQYF.

As to this clone: This same CDR3 is encoded by further DNA sequences in the sample. This rearrangement joins TRBV27 to TRBJ2-5, with 8 bases lining up with TRBD1. In germline, CDR1 is MNHEY, CDR2 SMNVEV (reference sequence). This CDR3 comprises 13 residues. V trimming: 6 bases; J trimming: 6 bases; junction bases outside the gene matches: 6. As DNA, the CDR3 is TGTGCCAGCAGCGGACAGGGCGGGCAGACCCAGTACTTC. It is translated as CASSGQGGQTQYF.